Sequencing of this TCR beta chain was carried out in a study of HIV-infected patients and healthy controls. Findings of the study overall: No HLA typing of donors was done in this study. Compared with healthy controls, HIV-infected patients showed less CDR3 sharing between individuals.

Reverse transcription used approximately 500 ng RNA and constant-region primers for alpha and beta. Each of the alpha and beta chains got its own library through chain-specific third strand synthesis with indices. Ligation attached cDNA to a 5' RACE adapter that carried a random hexamer and SP2 site. TCRdb independently ran MiXCR on the 5' RACE reads; one entry per CDR3 protein. This sample yields about 17,000 distinct CDR3 sequences, of which 5% to 6.5% are seen a single time; under 2% belongs to the top ten. Turning to this clonotype: What it binds is not known. A single base separates this from a much larger clone, so it may be a read error.

The repertoire came from unfractionated whole blood and reflected all unsorted peripheral T cells. Four of the ten uninfected healthy control donors were sampled twice, about twelve weeks apart. Germline loops: CDR1 SGHAT, CDR2 FQNNGV. Trimming shortened V by 5 bases and J by 6 bases, and 16 bases separated the two germline ends. This CDR3 has 14 amino acids. The clonotype originates from an adult in good health. This chain joins TRBV11-2 and TRBJ1-2; possible D gene TRBD1, 6 bases. Sequenced material: blood. In DNA, the CDR3 is TGTGCCAGCAGCATAGGTGGACAGACCGATGGCTACACCTTC. Amino acids: CASSIGGQTDGYTF.